The entry that follows covers one T cell receptor (beta chain) sequence. Its cognate antigen is unknown. These data originate in a study of T cells expressing NK-cell markers. TCRdb reprocessed the 5' RACE reads, keeping one entry per CDR3 protein, no DNA. Its table lists about 170,000 distinct CDR3 sequences. The study, taken as a whole, reports: There remained a lack of clarity about HCMV specificity of expanded NKG2C+ T cell clones.

CDR1 and CDR2 (germline): ENHRY, SYGVKD. This CDR3 spans 14 amino acids. What was sequenced was blood T cells: a sorted CD56 or NKG2C T cell subset, CD4+ or CD8+ T cells, or bulk PBMC T cells (not recorded which). The genes are TRBV10-3 and TRBJ2-5; TCRdb reports TRBD1, a call that lacks DNA to check it against. This receptor was taken from a man aged 18-75 years in good health. The CDR3 reads CAISEGQGQETQYF.